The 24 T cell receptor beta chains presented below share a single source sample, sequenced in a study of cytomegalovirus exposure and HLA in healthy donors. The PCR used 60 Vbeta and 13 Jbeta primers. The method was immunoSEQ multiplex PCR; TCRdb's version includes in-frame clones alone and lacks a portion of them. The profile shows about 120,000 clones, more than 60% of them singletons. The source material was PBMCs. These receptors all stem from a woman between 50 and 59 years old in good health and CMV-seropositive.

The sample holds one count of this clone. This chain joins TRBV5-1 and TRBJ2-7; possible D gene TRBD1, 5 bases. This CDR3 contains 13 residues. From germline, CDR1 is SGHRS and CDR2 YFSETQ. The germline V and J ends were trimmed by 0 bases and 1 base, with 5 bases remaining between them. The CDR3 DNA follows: TGCGCCAGCAGCTTGGGACAGTCCTACGAGCAGTACTTC. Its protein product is CASSLGQSYEQYF.

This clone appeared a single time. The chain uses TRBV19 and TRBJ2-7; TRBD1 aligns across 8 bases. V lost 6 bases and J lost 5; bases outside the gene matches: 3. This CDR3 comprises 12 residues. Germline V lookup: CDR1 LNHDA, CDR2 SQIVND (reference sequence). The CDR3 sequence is CASRDREDEQYF. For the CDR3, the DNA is TGTGCCAGTAGGGACAGGGAAGACGAGCAGTACTTC.

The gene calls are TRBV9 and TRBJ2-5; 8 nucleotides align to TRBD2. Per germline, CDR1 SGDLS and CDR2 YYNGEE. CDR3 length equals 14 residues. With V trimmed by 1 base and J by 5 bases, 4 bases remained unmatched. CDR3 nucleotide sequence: TGTGCCAGCAGCGTAAGCGGGAGCCCGGAGACCCAGTACTTC. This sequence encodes CASSVSGSPETQYF.

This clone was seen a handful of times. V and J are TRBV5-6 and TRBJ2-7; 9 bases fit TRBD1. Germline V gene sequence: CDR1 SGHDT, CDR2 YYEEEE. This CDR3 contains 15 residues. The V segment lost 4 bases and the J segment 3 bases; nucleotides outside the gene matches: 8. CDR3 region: CASSPTGTGFYEQYF. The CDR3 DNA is TGTGCCAGCAGCCCCACCGGGACAGGGTTCTACGAGCAGTACTTC.

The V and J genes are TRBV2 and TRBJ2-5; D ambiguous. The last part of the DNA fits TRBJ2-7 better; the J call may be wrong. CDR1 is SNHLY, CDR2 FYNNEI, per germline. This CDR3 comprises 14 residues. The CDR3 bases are TGTGCCAGCAGTGAGGGCAGATACTCCTACGAGCAGTACTTC. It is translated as CASSEGRYSYEQYF.

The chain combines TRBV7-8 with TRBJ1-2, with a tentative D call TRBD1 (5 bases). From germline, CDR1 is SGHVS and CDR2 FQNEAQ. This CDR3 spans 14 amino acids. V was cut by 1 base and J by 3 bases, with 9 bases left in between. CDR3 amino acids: CASSLGEGDYGYTF. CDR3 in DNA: TGTGCCAGCAGCTTAGGAGAAGGGGACTATGGCTACACCTTC. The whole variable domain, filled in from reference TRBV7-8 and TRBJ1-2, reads GAGVSQSPRYKVAKRGQDVALRCDPISGHVSLFWYQQALGQGPEFLTYFQNEAQLDKSGLPSDRFFAERPEGSVSTLKIQRTQQEDSAVYLCASSLGEGDYGYTFGSGTRLTVV.

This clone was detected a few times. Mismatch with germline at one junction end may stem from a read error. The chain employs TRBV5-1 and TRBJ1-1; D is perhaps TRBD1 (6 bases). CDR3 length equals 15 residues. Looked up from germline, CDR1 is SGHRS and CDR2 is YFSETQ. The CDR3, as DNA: TGCGCCAGCAGCTTGACCGGGACACCCTACACTGAGGCTTTCTTT. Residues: CASSLTGTPYTEAFF.

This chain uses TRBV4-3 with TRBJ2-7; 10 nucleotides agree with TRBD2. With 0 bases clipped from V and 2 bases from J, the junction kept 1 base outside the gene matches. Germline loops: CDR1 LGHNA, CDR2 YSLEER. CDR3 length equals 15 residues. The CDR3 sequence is CASSQDGTSAYEQYF. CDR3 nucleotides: TGCGCCAGCAGCCAAGATGGGACTAGCGCCTACGAGCAGTACTTC.

Written as DNA, the CDR3 is TGTGCCAGCAGTTTCCCCCGGGACTACACCTACAATGAGCAGTTCTTC. Amino acid sequence: CASSFPRDYTYNEQFF. V is TRBV7-2 and J is TRBJ2-1, with 7 nucleotides matching TRBD2. This CDR3 region has 16 residues. Germline trimming cut 6 bases from V and 2 bases from J; bases unmatched to any gene: 10. Germline V CDR1 and CDR2: SGHTA, FQGNSA.

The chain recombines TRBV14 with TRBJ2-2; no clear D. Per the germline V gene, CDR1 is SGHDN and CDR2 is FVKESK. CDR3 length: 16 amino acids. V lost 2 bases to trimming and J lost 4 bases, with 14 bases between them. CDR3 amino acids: CASSQRRSASTGELFF. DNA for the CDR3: TGTGCCAGCAGCCAACGTCGGAGTGCGTCCACCGGGGAGCTGTTTTTT.

Here the CDR3 DNA reads TGCGCCAGCAGCCAAGGGACACAGGGGGAGAACTATGGCTACACCTTC. As protein: CASSQGTQGENYGYTF. The chain uses TRBV4-3 and TRBJ1-2; 8 bases line up with TRBD1. Germline CDR1 is LGHNA and CDR2 is YSLEER. V lost 1 base to trimming and J lost 2 bases; unmatched junction nucleotides: 6. This CDR3 has 16 amino acids.

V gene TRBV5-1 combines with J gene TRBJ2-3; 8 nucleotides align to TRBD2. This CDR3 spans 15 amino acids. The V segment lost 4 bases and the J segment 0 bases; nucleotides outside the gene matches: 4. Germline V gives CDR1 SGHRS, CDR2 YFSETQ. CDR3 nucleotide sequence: TGCGCCAGCAGCCTTAGCGGGGCTAGCACAGATACGCAGTATTTT. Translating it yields CASSLSGASTDTQYF.

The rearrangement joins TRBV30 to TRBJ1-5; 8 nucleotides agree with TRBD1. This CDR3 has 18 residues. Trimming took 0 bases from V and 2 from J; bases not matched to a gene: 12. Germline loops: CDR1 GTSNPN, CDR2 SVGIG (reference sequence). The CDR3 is CAWSVPWQGASGNQPQHF. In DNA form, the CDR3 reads TGTGCCTGGAGTGTACCCTGGCAGGGGGCTTCGGGCAATCAGCCCCAGCATTTT. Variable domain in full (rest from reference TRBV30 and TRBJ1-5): SQTIHQWPATLVQPVGSPLSLECTVEGTSNPNLYWYRQAAGRGLQLLFYSVGIGQISSEVPQNLSASRPQDRQFILSSKKLLLSDSGFYLCAWSVPWQGASGNQPQHFGDGTRLSIL.

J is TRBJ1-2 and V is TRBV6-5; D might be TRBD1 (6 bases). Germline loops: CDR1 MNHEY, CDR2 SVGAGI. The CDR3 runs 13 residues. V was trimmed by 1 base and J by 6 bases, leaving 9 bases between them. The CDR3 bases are TGTGCCAGCAGTTACTGGGGGGGGCATGGCTACACCTTC. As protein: CASSYWGGHGYTF.

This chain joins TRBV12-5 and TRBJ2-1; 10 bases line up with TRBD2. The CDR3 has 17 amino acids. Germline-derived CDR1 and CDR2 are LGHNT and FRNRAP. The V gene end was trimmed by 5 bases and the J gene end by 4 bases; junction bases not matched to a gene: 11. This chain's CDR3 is CASGLGGASGGYNEQFF. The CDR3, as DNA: TGTGCTAGTGGTCTGGGGGGCGCTAGCGGGGGATACAATGAGCAGTTCTTC.

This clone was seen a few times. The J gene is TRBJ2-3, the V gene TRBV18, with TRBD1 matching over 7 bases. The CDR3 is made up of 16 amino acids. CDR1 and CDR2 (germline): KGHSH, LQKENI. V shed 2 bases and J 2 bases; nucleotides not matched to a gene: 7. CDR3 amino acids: CASSPRKTGNTDTQYF. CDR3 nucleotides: TGTGCCAGCTCACCAAGGAAGACAGGGAACACAGATACGCAGTATTTT.

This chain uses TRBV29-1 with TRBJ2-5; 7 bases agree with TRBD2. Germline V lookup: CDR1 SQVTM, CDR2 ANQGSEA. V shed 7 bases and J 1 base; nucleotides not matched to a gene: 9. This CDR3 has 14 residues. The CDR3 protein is CSGGRLAVQETQYF. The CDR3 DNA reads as TGCAGCGGGGGCCGGCTAGCGGTCCAAGAGACCCAGTACTTC.

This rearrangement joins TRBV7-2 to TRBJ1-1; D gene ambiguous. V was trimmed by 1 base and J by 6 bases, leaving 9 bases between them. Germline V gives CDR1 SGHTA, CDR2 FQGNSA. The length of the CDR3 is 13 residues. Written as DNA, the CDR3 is TGTGCCAGCAGCTTAGGACTTACCGCTGAAGCTTTCTTT. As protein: CASSLGLTAEAFF.

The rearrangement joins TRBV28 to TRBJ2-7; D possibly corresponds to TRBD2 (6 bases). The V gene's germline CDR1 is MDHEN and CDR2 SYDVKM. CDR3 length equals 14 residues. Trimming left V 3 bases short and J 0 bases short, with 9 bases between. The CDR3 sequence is CASSFGGSSYEQYF. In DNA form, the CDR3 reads TGTGCCAGCAGTTTTGGAGGGAGCTCCTACGAGCAGTACTTC.

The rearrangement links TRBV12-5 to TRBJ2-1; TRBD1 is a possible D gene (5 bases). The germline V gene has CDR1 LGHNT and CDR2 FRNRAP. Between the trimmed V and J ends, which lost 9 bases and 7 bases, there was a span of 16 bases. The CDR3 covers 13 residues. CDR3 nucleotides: TGTGCTAGCGCCACTAAGGGGTGGAATGAGCAGTTCTTC. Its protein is CASATKGWNEQFF.

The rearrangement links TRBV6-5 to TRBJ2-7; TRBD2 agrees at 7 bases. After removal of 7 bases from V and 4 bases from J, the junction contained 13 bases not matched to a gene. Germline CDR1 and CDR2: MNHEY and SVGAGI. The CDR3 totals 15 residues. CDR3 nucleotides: TGTGCCAGCACCCCTCCCGGGGGAGCGGGATACGAGCAGTACTTC. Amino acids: CASTPPGGAGYEQYF.

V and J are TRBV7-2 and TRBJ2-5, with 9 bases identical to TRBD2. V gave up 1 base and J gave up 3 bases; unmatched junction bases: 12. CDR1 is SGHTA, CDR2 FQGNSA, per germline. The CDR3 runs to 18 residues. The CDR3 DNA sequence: TGTGCCAGCAGCTTAGGCAGGCGGGGGGGTTGGGGAGAAGAGACCCAGTACTTC. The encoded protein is CASSLGRRGGWGEETQYF.

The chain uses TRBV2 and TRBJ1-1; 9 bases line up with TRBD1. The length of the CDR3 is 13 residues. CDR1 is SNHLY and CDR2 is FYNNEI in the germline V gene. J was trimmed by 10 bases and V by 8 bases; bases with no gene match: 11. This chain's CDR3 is CASPKGQGKVAFF. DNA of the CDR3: TGTGCCAGCCCTAAAGGACAGGGGAAAGTAGCTTTCTTT.

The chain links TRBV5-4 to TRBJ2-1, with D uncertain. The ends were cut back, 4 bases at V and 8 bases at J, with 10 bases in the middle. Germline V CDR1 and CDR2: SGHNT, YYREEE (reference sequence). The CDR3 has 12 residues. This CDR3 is CASSHNPDEQFF. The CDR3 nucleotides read TGTGCCAGCAGCCATAACCCGGATGAGCAGTTCTTC.